This entry describes one TCR beta chain. In its sample, this clonotype was seen a few times. Its antigen has not been determined. No qualities accompany the bases; no much larger clone lies one base away. The record originates from a study of CD8 T cells in Susac syndrome (dated by TCRdb to between 2018 and 2020). Regarding the study in general: Whether CD8+ T cell activation and differentiation in Susac syndrome was antigen driven was tested using repertoire sequencing. The study compared CD8+ T cell repertoire clonality among approximately twelve healthy donors, about 14 Susac syndrome patients and approximately 16 multiple sclerosis patients.

Peripheral blood CD8+ and CD4+ T cells from healthy donors, Susac syndrome patients and multiple sclerosis patients were profiled by high-throughput TCR beta sequencing. Multiple sclerosis controls were treatment-naive patients with stable or active relapsing-remitting disease fulfilling revised McDonald criteria. Bulk CD8+ and CD4+ T cells were purified magnetically by negative isolation, whereas CD8+ TEMRA cells were enriched by FACS. Blood was drawn into EDTA tubes, processed within 24 hours, and PBMCs were isolated by density gradient centrifugation. PBMCs intended for TCR sequencing were frozen in liquid nitrogen and were later thawed in a 37 degrees C water bath. A purity of at least 90% was achieved for sorted or isolated CD4+, CD8+ and CD8+ TEMRA cells. Summary of the overall study and its limitations: The study acknowledged that relatively few individuals were included in the TCR sequencing and HLA analysis.

Inclusive of the bounding cysteine and phenylalanine, the CDR3 is 12 residues long. CDR3 DNA only is kept here, 36 bases in frame from base 1. V and J lose 4 bases and 7 bases, and a span of 12 bases separates them. Looking up the germline V gene yields CDR1 SGHRS and CDR2 YFSETQ. RNA was extracted with the RNeasy kit and roughly 0.45 to 1 ug was reverse transcribed using random hexamers. The immunoSEQ multiplex PCR assay, covering 54 Vbeta and 13 Jbeta segments, was used to amplify TCR beta CDR3 regions. Bias from PCR amplification was corrected by using a synthetic template baseline for primer optimization and for computational correction. Per the authors' processing: Only productive sequences were kept, with reads annotated to V, D and J genes according to IMGT and analyzed in immunoSEQ Analyzer. To calculate clonality, Shannon entropy was normalized by log2 of the number of productive unique sequences and then subtracted from one. For each patient and control, public and private clones were evaluated within the 100 most prevalent clones. A clone was defined as Susac-specific if it was absent from the healthy and MS cohorts, from roughly 1,000 published viral clones and from other ImmuneACCESS disease sequences. TCRdb applied fastp at Q25 and MiXCR to the public reads, then kept only in-frame beta chains. Rows with one shared CDR3 protein collapse into an entry with the most common genes and DNA. These V and J calls rely on TCRdb rather than the paper's analysis. The sample table contains about 400,000 distinct CDR3 sequences; only one count was recorded for approximately 85% of them. Of the sample, about 0.12% is held by the ten largest clones.

Sequenced sample: CD8+ T cells from PBMCs. The chain is made from TRBV5-1 and TRBJ2-7, with the D gene call left open. The origin of this receptor is a human donor with multiple sclerosis. The nucleotide sequence reads as follows: TGCGCCAGCAGCACCTCGGACGGGGAGCAGTACTTC. This gives the protein CASSTSDGEQYF.